The 26 T cell receptor beta chains presented below share a single source sample, sequenced in a study of T-cell memory formation after mild COVID-19 (dated by TCRdb to the early 2020s). Preparation of the library involved 5' RACE. The sample was run on an Illumina NovaSeq 6000. The raw public data were reprocessed by TCRdb itself: fastp quality trimming at Q25, MiXCR clonotype calling, in-frame beta chains only. Entries that share a CDR3 protein sequence are merged under the most common genes and DNA. The table for this sample lists more than 250,000 distinct CDR3 sequences; roughly 18% of them were counted only once. The ten top clones hold 23% of the sample. Source material: PBMCs or a T cell subset sorted from them (not recorded which). These receptors all stem from a man younger than 35 who had mild COVID-19 (a few samples of this study predate the infection). The sample titles of this study are shuffled in the database, so cell type and time point are left out; the donor was told from shared clones.

The chain has TRBV12-3 or TRBV12-4 and TRBJ2-1; TRBD1 matches at 8 bases. The V segment lost 6 bases and the J segment 10 bases; nucleotides outside the gene matches: 23. This CDR3 comprises 18 residues. CDR3 nucleotide sequence: TGTGCCAGCAGCCCCTCCCGCAGGGGGCTTGTCCGACGATGGGAGCAGTTCTTC. Amino acid sequence: CASSPSRRGLVRRWEQFF.

This clonotype has just a few counts. The chain combines TRBV7-9 with TRBJ2-7; unclear D gene. The CDR3 loop spans 14 amino acids. Germline CDR1 reads SEHNR; CDR2 reads FQNEAQ (reference sequence). Trimming took 1 base from V and 3 from J, leaving 10 bases between them. The DNA of the CDR3 is TGTGCCAGCAGCTTAGTTTTAACAGACTACGAGCAGTACTTC. Translating gives CASSLVLTDYEQYF.

The rearrangement uses TRBV18 and TRBJ1-2, with TRBD1 matching 7 bases. The length of the CDR3 is 14 residues. Looked up from germline, CDR1 is KGHSH and CDR2 is LQKENI. V trimming: 3 bases; J trimming: 8 bases; junction bases outside the gene matches: 9. The CDR3 nucleotides are TGTGCCAGCTCACCTCCGGTAGGGGGCCCGGGCTACACCTTC. It translates to CASSPPVGGPGYTF.

The chain links TRBV7-9 to TRBJ2-1, with D perhaps matching TRBD2 (6 bases). Germline V gives CDR1 SEHNR, CDR2 FQNEAQ (reference sequence). CDR3 length: 14 amino acids. Trimming stripped 5 bases from V and 5 bases from J, with 13 bases between. This CDR3 is CASSADGGNNEQFF. The CDR3 nucleotides are TGTGCCAGCAGCGCCGACGGGGGAAACAATGAGCAGTTCTTC.

This clonotype has more than one count but fewer than ten. V gene TRBV6-1 combines with J gene TRBJ2-7; TRBD1 matches at 7 bases. The CDR3 is 13 amino acids. The germline CDR1 and CDR2 sequences are MNHNS and SASEGT. V was pared by 6 bases and J by 2 bases, with 4 bases of the junction left unmatched. Written as DNA, the CDR3 is TGTGCCAGCAGCCAGGGGGTCGCCTACGAGCAGTACGTC. Residues: CASSQGVAYEQYV.

In its sample, this clonotype was seen a few times. This chain links TRBV11-2 with TRBJ2-5; 9 bases match TRBD2. V lost 2 bases, J lost 2 bases, and 0 bases stayed unmatched. The germline gives CDR1 SGHAT, CDR2 FQNNGV. The CDR3 extends over 14 amino acids. The CDR3 region has the DNA TGTGCCAGCAGCTTACTAGCGGGGCAAGAGACCCAGTACTTC. It specifies CASSLLAGQETQYF.

This sequence joins TRBV7-9 and TRBJ1-2; 7 bases match TRBD1. Germline values: CDR1 SEHNR, CDR2 FQNEAQ (reference sequence). The CDR3 consists of 12 residues. The V and J ends lost 9 bases and 3 bases, in that order; junction bases with no gene match: 4. CDR3 DNA sequence: TGTGCCAGTTCCCAGGGGGACTATGGCTACACCTTC. It encodes CASSQGDYGYTF.

This clonotype occurred a few times. The chain combines TRBV4-1 with TRBJ2-7, with D perhaps being TRBD1 or TRBD2 (6 bases each). CDR1 is MGHRA and CDR2 is YSYEKL in the germline V gene. The V and J ends lost 3 bases and 4 bases respectively, with 16 bases between them. The CDR3 runs 15 residues. CDR3: CASSQEGHPNYEQYV. The DNA for the CDR3 is TGCGCCAGCAGCCAGGAGGGACACCCGAATTACGAGCAGTACGTC.

This clonotype was observed a few times. This sequence joins TRBV11-2 and TRBJ2-7; tentative D call: TRBD1 (5 bases). CDR1 and CDR2 (germline): SGHAT, FQNNGV. The V end was cut by 1 base, the J end by 6 bases, with 16 bases between. The CDR3 spans 15 residues. CDR3 nucleotides: TGTGCCAGCAGCTTAGTCCCAGGGTCGGTCGGCGAGCAGTACTTC. The encoded protein is CASSLVPGSVGEQYF.

This chain's CDR3 is CASSQGLGNTEAFF. CDR3 DNA sequence: TGCGCCAGCAGCCAAGGGCTGGGGAACACTGAAGCTTTCTTT. The chain uses TRBV4-1 and TRBJ1-1; D ambiguous. Per the germline V gene, CDR1 is MGHRA and CDR2 is YSYEKL. Trimming shortened V by 1 base and J by 1 base, and 7 bases separated the two germline ends. The CDR3 extends over 14 amino acids.

J is TRBJ2-5 and V is TRBV7-6; D perhaps matches TRBD1 (7 bases). V was pared by 6 bases and J by 2 bases, with 16 bases between. The CDR3 is 15 amino acids. Germline values: CDR1 SGHVS, CDR2 FNYEAQ. The CDR3 spells CASSIRGEPQETQYF. CDR3 DNA: TGTGCCAGCAGTATCAGGGGGGAGCCTCAAGAGACCCAGTACTTC. Using reference TRBV7-6 and TRBJ2-5 for the parts outside the CDR3, the full variable domain is GAGVSQSPRYKVTKRGQDVALRCDPISGHVSLYWYRQALGQGPEFLTYFNYEAQQDKSGLPNDRFSAERPEGSISTLTIQRTEQRDSAMYRCASSIRGEPQETQYFGPGTRLLVL.

This chain connects TRBV6-2 or TRBV6-3 to TRBJ1-5, with 7 bases fitting TRBD1. The length of the CDR3 is 13 residues. Unmatched junction bases numbered 6, after V lost 9 bases and J lost 4 bases. CDR1 and CDR2 (germline): MNHEY, SVGEGT. The CDR3 reads CASSTGSNQPQHF. DNA of the CDR3: TGTGCCAGTTCGACAGGGTCAAATCAGCCCCAGCATTTT.

This clonotype was recorded a few times. This rearrangement joins TRBV30 to TRBJ1-1; D call uncertain. CDR3 length: 13 amino acids. From germline, CDR1 is GTSNPN and CDR2 SVGIG (reference sequence). Trimming shortened V by 0 bases and J by 2 bases, and 7 bases separated the two germline ends. CDR3 in amino acids: CAWSVPGNTEAFF. The CDR3 nucleotides are TGTGCCTGGAGTGTACCAGGAAACACTGAAGCTTTCTTT.

In its sample, this clonotype was seen a few times. The chain links TRBV7-2 to TRBJ1-2; no clear D gene. The CDR3 spans 13 residues. V lost 5 bases and J 3 bases, leaving 10 bases between the germline ends. In germline, CDR1 is SGHTA, CDR2 FQGNSA. DNA for the CDR3: TGTGCCAGCAGCCATCTCGTAGACTATGGCTACACCTTC. It codes for CASSHLVDYGYTF.

This clonotype was counted only a few times. The J gene is TRBJ2-4, the V gene TRBV10-3, with 7 bases matching TRBD2. The CDR3 contains 14 residues. V dropped 10 bases and J dropped 3; count of bases not matched to a gene: 9. Germline values: CDR1 ENHRY, CDR2 SYGVKD. Here the CDR3 reads CATAAGGIKNIQYF. The CDR3 region has the DNA TGTGCCACGGCGGCCGGGGGGATCAAAAACATTCAGTACTTC.

This clonotype has just a few counts. The V gene is TRBV2, the J gene TRBJ2-3; D may be TRBD2 (5 bases). CDR3 length: 13 residues. V lost 1 base and J lost 5, with 7 bases in between. Germline values: CDR1 SNHLY, CDR2 FYNNEI. The DNA for the CDR3 is TGTGCCAGCAGTGAAGATCGGGGAGATACGCAGTATTTT. Its protein is CASSEDRGDTQYF.

V is TRBV18 and J is TRBJ1-1, with 7 bases aligning to TRBD1. The CDR3 has 13 amino acids. V lost 2 bases, J lost 7 bases, and 4 bases stayed unmatched. Germline CDR1 and CDR2: KGHSH and LQKENI. Here the CDR3 DNA reads TGTGCCAGCTCACCAGACAGGGCCCATGAAGCTTTCTTT. Protein: CASSPDRAHEAFF.

The genes are TRBV28 and TRBJ1-4; 9 bases align to TRBD1. With V trimmed by 6 bases and J by 8 bases, 4 bases remained unmatched. The CDR3 loop spans 13 amino acids. CDR1 is MDHEN and CDR2 is SYDVKM in the germline V gene. The CDR3 DNA reads as TGTGCCAGCAGGAGCGGACAGGGGGAAAAACTGTTTTTT. Its protein is CASRSGQGEKLFF.

The V gene is TRBV6-5, the J gene TRBJ1-1; D possibly corresponds to TRBD1 (5 bases). CDR1 and CDR2 (germline): MNHEY, SVGAGI. V was trimmed by 1 base and J by 4 bases, leaving 13 bases between them. This CDR3 is built from 15 residues. CDR3 nucleotide sequence: TGTGCCAGCAGTTACTTCCCAGGGAGGGGCACTGAAGCTTTCTTT. Translated: CASSYFPGRGTEAFF.

The V gene is TRBV5-1, the J gene TRBJ2-7; D unresolved. V shed 6 bases and J shed 4 bases, with 14 bases lying between them. The CDR3 runs 13 residues. Germline lookup yields CDR1 SGHRS and CDR2 YFSETQ. The CDR3 bases are TGCGCCAGCATGGACCCCCTCCGGTACGAGCAGTACTTC. This translates into CASMDPLRYEQYF.

In its sample, this clonotype was seen a few times. The chain links TRBV25-1 to TRBJ2-7, with 9 bases that match TRBD1. The V gene end was trimmed by 5 bases and the J gene end by 2 bases; junction bases not matched to a gene: 7. Per the germline V gene, CDR1 is MGHDK and CDR2 is SYGVNS. There are 15 residues in the CDR3. CDR3 residues: CASSPGTGITYEQYF. CDR3 bases: TGTGCCAGCAGTCCCGGGACAGGGATTACCTACGAGCAGTACTTC.

This clonotype was found a few times. The chain joins TRBV4-3 to TRBJ1-3; D might be TRBD1 (5 bases). The CDR3 is 18 amino acids. Germline-derived CDR1 and CDR2 are LGHNA and YSLEER. V shed 0 bases and J shed 0 bases, with 15 bases lying between them. The CDR3 sequence is CASSQDSGLASSGNTIYF. The CDR3 coding sequence is TGCGCCAGCAGCCAAGACTCGGGACTAGCATCCTCTGGAAACACCATATATTTT.

The chain has TRBV6-6 and TRBJ2-5; the D call may be TRBD1 or TRBD2 (5 bases each). Germline values: CDR1 MNHNY, CDR2 SVGAGI (reference sequence). V lost 2 bases to trimming and J lost 5 bases, with 15 bases between them. This CDR3 contains 15 residues. The CDR3 here is CASSYGGSMGETQYF. The CDR3 DNA reads as TGTGCCAGCAGTTACGGGGGTTCTATGGGGGAGACCCAGTACTTC.

This clonotype occurred a few times. The chain links TRBV10-3 to TRBJ2-7; possible D gene TRBD1, 5 bases. This CDR3 is built from 12 residues. Trimming removed 4 bases at V and 6 bases at J, with 10 bases between. Germline V gene data show CDR1 as ENHRY and CDR2 as SYGVKD. CDR3: CAISGGRGEQYV. CDR3 nucleotides: TGTGCCATCAGTGGGGGAAGGGGCGAGCAGTACGTC.

The chain combines TRBV7-9 with TRBJ1-6; D is unclear. In germline, CDR1 is SEHNR, CDR2 FQNEAQ (reference sequence). V lost 7 bases to trimming and J lost 7 bases, with 17 bases between them. CDR3 size: 15 residues. The CDR3 loop reads CASTRGGRWNSPLHF. The CDR3, as DNA: TGTGCCAGCACACGGGGAGGCCGGTGGAATTCACCCCTCCACTTT.

This rearrangement joins TRBV19 to TRBJ2-3; perhaps TRBD1 as D (6 bases). V gave up 6 bases and J gave up 5 bases, with 12 bases separating them. Germline V gene sequence: CDR1 LNHDA, CDR2 SQIVND (reference sequence). CDR3 length equals 13 residues. The CDR3 region has the DNA TGTGCCAGTAGCTTAACAGGGATAGATACGCAGTATTTT. Its protein product is CASSLTGIDTQYF.